One T cell receptor beta chain is described in this entry. A read error is possible here, since a much larger clone lies one base away. The sample belongs to a study of early T cells in non-severe SARS-CoV-2 infection. Each CDR3 protein is one row after TCRdb ran MiXCR on the 5' RACE reads. The repertoire consists of more than 90,000 distinct CDR3 sequences, with around 14% occurring once and the leading ten covering over 2%. The CDR3 has 13 residues. Trimming stripped 3 bases from V and 8 bases from J, with 13 bases between. The source of this sequence is an adult who was a healthcare worker with PCR-confirmed SARS-CoV-2 infection or an uninfected control (not recorded which). The genes are TRBV12-3 or TRBV12-4 and TRBJ1-2, with D uncertain. Specimen: whole blood. CDR3 nucleotide sequence: TGTGCCAGCAGTTTTCCCCGGAGGGTGGGCTACACCTTC. Amino acid sequence: CASSFPRRVGYTF.